A single sample gave rise to the 14 T cell receptor beta chains below, sequenced in a study of T cells in tuberculosis. Sequenced by immunoSEQ multiplex PCR; TCRdb stores in-frame clones only, minus some. The profile shows roughly 40,000 clones, about 96% of them singletons. Sequenced: PBMCs. These receptors all stem from a donor between 10 and 35 years old with latent tuberculosis or without tuberculosis infection.

The rearrangement links TRBV9 to TRBJ1-2; D is undetermined. Trimming pared 1 base from V and 0 bases from J, leaving 7 bases between. Looked up from germline, CDR1 is SGDLS and CDR2 is YYNGEE. The CDR3 runs to 14 residues. In nucleotides, the CDR3 is TGTGCCAGCAGCGTAACGACAACTAACTATGGCTACACCTTC. Its protein product is CASSVTTTNYGYTF.

This chain links TRBV15 with TRBJ2-7; 7 bases are a match to TRBD1. The CDR3 has 13 residues. The trim removed 1 base at V and 3 bases at J, leaving 0 bases unmatched. Per the germline V gene, CDR1 is LNHNV and CDR2 is YYDKDF (reference sequence). The CDR3 coding sequence is TGTGCCACCAGCAGAGGGGACAGCTACGAGCAGTACTTC. Translated, it gives CATSRGDSYEQYF.

The chain has TRBV11-2 and TRBJ2-2; TRBD1 agrees at 7 bases. Germline loops: CDR1 SGHAT, CDR2 FQNNGV. This CDR3 is built from 17 residues. The V segment lost 3 bases and the J segment 6 bases; nucleotides outside the gene matches: 13. The CDR3: CASSFPRGQALPGELFF. For the CDR3, the DNA is TGTGCCAGCAGCTTTCCACGCGGACAGGCCCTACCCGGGGAGCTGTTTTTT.

In DNA, the CDR3 is TGTGCCAGCAGCACAACCAATCAGCCCCAGCATTTT. This sequence encodes CASSTTNQPQHF. The chain carries TRBV27 and TRBJ1-5; D uncertain. The V end was cut by 6 bases, the J end by 3 bases, with 6 bases between. The CDR3 covers 12 residues. CDR1 is MNHEY and CDR2 is SMNVEV in the germline V gene (reference sequence).

The chain carries TRBV9 and TRBJ1-3; D not resolved. Germline V gives CDR1 SGDLS, CDR2 YYNGEE. The CDR3 is 15 residues long. The V and J ends lost 3 bases and 2 bases respectively, with 12 bases between them. The CDR3 spells CASSGSDSAGNTIYF. The CDR3 nucleotides are TGTGCCAGCAGCGGTTCCGATTCGGCTGGAAACACCATATATTTT. The variable domain in full, with the rest retrieved from reference TRBV9 and TRBJ1-3, is DSGVTQTPKHLITATGQRVTLRCSPRSGDLSVYWYQQSLDQGLQFLIQYYNGEERAKGNILERFSAQQFPDLHSELNLSSLELGDSALYFCASSGSDSAGNTIYFGEGSWLTVV.

This clone was counted a few times. The V call is TRBV28, the J call TRBJ1-5; TRBD1 aligns across 8 bases. The CDR3 has 17 residues. Germline assignment: CDR1 MDHEN and CDR2 SYDVKM. The V and J ends lost 6 bases and 0 bases, in that order; junction bases with no gene match: 10. CDR3 region: CASREMRGQVSNQPQHF. The DNA for the CDR3 is TGTGCCAGCAGAGAGATGAGGGGACAGGTTAGCAATCAGCCCCAGCATTTT.

The J gene is TRBJ2-1, the V gene TRBV2; possibly TRBD2 for D (6 bases). The CDR3 runs 15 residues. Germline lookup yields CDR1 SNHLY and CDR2 FYNNEI. Deletions cut 4 bases from V and 0 bases from J, with 10 bases between. CDR3 sequence: CASSGGISSYNEQFF. The DNA of the CDR3 is TGTGCCAGCAGTGGCGGGATTAGCTCCTACAATGAGCAGTTCTTC.

The J gene is TRBJ2-7, the V gene TRBV19; no clear D. There are 13 residues in the CDR3. Trimming pared 5 bases from V and 2 bases from J, leaving 10 bases between. Germline assignment: CDR1 LNHDA and CDR2 SQIVND (reference sequence). The CDR3 loop is CASSGQKAYEQYF. The CDR3 DNA sequence: TGTGCCAGTAGTGGGCAGAAGGCCTACGAGCAGTACTTC.

The gene calls are TRBV30 and TRBJ1-6; D uncertain. The ends were cut back, 2 bases at V and 5 bases at J, with 16 bases in the middle. Germline V gene data show CDR1 as GTSNPN and CDR2 as SVGIG (reference sequence). CDR3 length equals 16 residues. CDR3 sequence: CAWSLLAHRDNSPLHF. The CDR3 nucleotides are TGTGCCTGGAGTCTTTTAGCGCATCGGGATAATTCACCCCTCCACTTT.

The rearrangement uses TRBV25-1 and TRBJ2-1; TRBD2 matches 10 bases. Germline V gives CDR1 MGHDK, CDR2 SYGVNS. Trimming took 2 bases from V and 7 from J; bases not matched to a gene: 14. The CDR3 is 18 residues long. CDR3 in amino acids: CASSETAASGGFRNEQFF. For the CDR3, the DNA is TGTGCCAGCAGTGAAACAGCCGCTAGCGGGGGTTTTAGGAATGAGCAGTTCTTC.

The rearrangement uses TRBV5-4 and TRBJ2-5; TRBD1 agrees at 9 bases. This CDR3 is built from 15 residues. Germline-derived CDR1 and CDR2 are SGHNT and YYREEE (reference sequence). Trimming removed 7 bases from V and 3 bases from J; junction bases left unmatched: 10. The CDR3 spells CASGTGTGTKETQYF. The CDR3 bases are TGTGCCAGCGGCACCGGGACAGGGACTAAAGAGACCCAGTACTTC.

The J gene is TRBJ1-4, the V gene TRBV29-1; D might be TRBD1 (6 bases). The CDR3 spans 16 residues. Germline V gene sequence: CDR1 SQVTM, CDR2 ANQGSEA. Between the trimmed V and J ends, which lost 3 bases and 3 bases, there was a span of 17 bases. The CDR3 DNA reads as TGCAGCGTTGAGGTGGGGACATGGGGGTCTAATGAAAAACTGTTTTTT. It is translated as CSVEVGTWGSNEKLFF. Filled out from reference TRBV29-1 and TRBJ1-4, the complete variable domain reads SAVISQKPSRDICQRGTSLTIQCQVDSQVTMMFWYRQQPGQSLTLIATANQGSEATYESGFVIDKFPISRPNLTFSTLTVSNMSPEDSSIYLCSVEVGTWGSNEKLFFGSGTQLSVL.

The chain employs TRBV21-1 and TRBJ1-6; the DNA was not compared with TRBD1, the D call given in the table. TRBV21-1 is classified as a pseudogene. CDR3 length equals 15 residues. In DNA form, the CDR3 reads TGTGCCAGCAGCCCTGACAGGGTTGGAAATTCACCCCTCCACTTT. Translating it yields CASSPDRVGNSPLHF.

This rearrangement joins TRBV11-1 to TRBJ1-2; D not resolved. Germline V gene data show CDR1 as SGHAT and CDR2 as FQDESV (reference sequence). Trimming shortened V by 1 base and J by 4 bases, and 7 bases separated the two germline ends. CDR3 length: 13 amino acids. The CDR3 here is CASSLGLSYGYTF. CDR3 in DNA: TGTGCCAGCAGCTTAGGTCTCAGCTATGGCTACACCTTC.